The clone carrying this T cell receptor beta chain was found a few times. Its antigen is unidentified. TCRdb recomputed calls from the reads with MiXCR, one row per CDR3 protein. The sample contains some 920,000 distinct CDR3 sequences, approximately 30% of which appear only once. These data belong to a study of T cell repertoires in cytomegalovirus infection. Turning to the study itself: Recently identified HLA-C-restricted CMV epitopes were among the peptides used. A matching HLA type, together with CMV infection, was signaled by public TCR beta signatures. Notes on the study in general: Cumulative public TCR beta family frequency identified carriers of CMV plus the relevant HLA. In two of eight donors, the top clonotype was HLA-C-restricted CMV-specific.

CDR1 MNHEY and CDR2 SVGAGI come from the germline V gene. V lost 0 bases and J lost 1, with 13 bases in between. The CDR3 has 18 residues. The receptor was derived from a human donor in good health (CMV status not recorded). Some clones in this sample may be carry-over from other donors' samples. The gene calls are TRBV6-5 and TRBJ1-6, with D unclear. Sequencing was performed on cultured CD8+ T cells from PBMCs, taken from culture after CMV antigen stimulation. This chain's CDR3 is CASSYSDPDGSYNSPLHF. DNA for the CDR3: TGTGCCAGCAGTTACTCGGACCCAGACGGTTCCTATAATTCACCCCTCCACTTT.